The sequence of this T cell receptor beta chain was determined in a study of blood T cell repertoires in COVID-19. Whole-study context: COVID-19 samples collected from the United States, Italy and Spain covered acute and convalescent phases. PBMCs, B-cell-depleted T cells, or T cells were the source of the cDNA or gDNA that made up the material.

V gave up 6 bases and J gave up 7 bases; unmatched junction bases: 6. Germline V gene data show CDR1 as LNHDA and CDR2 as SQIVND (reference sequence). The CDR3 runs to 13 residues. Original handling: Nucleated cell number was recorded as an estimate derived from reference gene primer amplification. Sequenced by immunoSEQ multiplex PCR; TCRdb stores in-frame clones only, minus some. The DNA gave D and trimming, while V, J and clone size come from that table. The repertoire holds about 120,000 clones, with around 81% as singletons. The clonotype was recovered from a man younger than 45 with COVID-19, enrolled during active disease. The chain joins TRBV19 to TRBJ1-3, with TRBD1 matching 7 bases. The sequencing input was peripheral blood. CDR3 protein: CASRRQGGNTIYF. In DNA form, the CDR3 reads TGTGCCAGTAGGAGACAGGGTGGTAACACCATATATTTT. The complete variable domain, with remaining parts taken from reference TRBV19 and TRBJ1-3, reads DGGITQSPKYLFRKEGQNVTLSCEQNLNHDAMYWYRQDPGQGLRLIYYSQIVNDFQKGDIAEGYSVSREKKESFPLTVTSAQKNPTAFYLCASRRQGGNTIYFGEGSWLTVV.